The TCR beta chain described here comes from a study of tumor-infiltrating lymphocytes in primary liver carcinoma. Concerning this clonotype: One end of the junction does not line up with germline, which may come from a read error.

CDR1 and CDR2 from the germline V gene are SQVTM and ANQGSEA. The CDR3 covers 15 residues. Joint extraction of RNA and DNA used about 17-31 mg of bulk tissue that was unsorted. Resection treated the patients' primary liver carcinoma. Chronic HBV infection was present in the patients, who were treatment-naive. Five separate regions per tumor were sampled. All tumor samples contained more than 75% viable tumor cells. The input was around 500 ng total RNA; TCR beta cDNA was made from it with a constant-region primer. TCR beta libraries came from three nested multiplex PCR rounds using slightly modified ARM-PCR. Two initial PCR rounds of roughly 10 cycles each paired TRBV1-TRBV30 forward primers with a C-beta reverse primer. TCRdb ran MiXCR on the multiplex PCR reads and lists one entry per CDR3 protein. This sample has approximately 190,000 distinct CDR3 sequences; around four fifths occur once, and the top ten carry 15% to 20%.

The V gene is TRBV29-1, the J gene TRBJ2-5; D might be TRBD2 (5 bases). Source material: tumor tissue from primary liver carcinoma. The sequence was obtained from a man aged 35 to 55 with primary liver carcinoma and hepatitis B virus infection. The CDR3 reads CSVESEAGRWETQYF. In DNA, the CDR3 is TGCAGTGTTGAATCCGAGGCGGGTAGATGGGAGACCCAGTACTTC.